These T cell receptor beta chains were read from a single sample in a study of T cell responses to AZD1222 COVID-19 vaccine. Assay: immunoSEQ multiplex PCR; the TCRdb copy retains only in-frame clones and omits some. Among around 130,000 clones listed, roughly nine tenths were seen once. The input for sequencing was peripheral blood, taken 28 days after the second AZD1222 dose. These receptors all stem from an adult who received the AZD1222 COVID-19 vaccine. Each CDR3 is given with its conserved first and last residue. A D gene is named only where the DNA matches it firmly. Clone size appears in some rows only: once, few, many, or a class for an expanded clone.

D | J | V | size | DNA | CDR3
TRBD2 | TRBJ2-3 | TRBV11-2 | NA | TGTGCCAGCAGCCCCCGACTAGCGGGGGGAAGCACAGATACGCAGTATTTT | CASSPRLAGGSTDTQYF
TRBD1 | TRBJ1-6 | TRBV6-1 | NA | TGTGCCAGCAGTGAAGTCGACAGGGGGAGAAATTCACCCCTCCACTTT | CASSEVDRGRNSPLHF
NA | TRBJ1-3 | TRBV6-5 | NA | TGTGCCAGCAGGAGGTTCACGGGTTCTGGAAACACCATATATTTT | CASRRFTGSGNTIYF
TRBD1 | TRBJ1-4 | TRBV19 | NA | TGTGCCAGTAGTATTACGGGACAGGGTAATGAAAAACTGTTTTTT | CASSITGQGNEKLFF
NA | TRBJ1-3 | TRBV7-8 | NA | TGTGCCAGCAGCCCCCGCGGGATATCTGGAAACACCATATATTTT | CASSPRGISGNTIYF
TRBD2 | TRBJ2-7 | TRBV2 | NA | TGTGCCACCCAGTCCGGGGGGGGAATATACGAGCAGTACTTC | CATQSGGGIYEQYF
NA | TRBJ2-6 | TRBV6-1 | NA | TGTGCCAGCAGTGAAGTAAGGGCCTCTGGGGCCAACGTCCTGACTTTC | CASSEVRASGANVLTF
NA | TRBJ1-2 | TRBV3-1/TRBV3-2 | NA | TGTGCCAGCAGACGTAATGGTGACTATGGCTACACCTTC | CASRRNGDYGYTF
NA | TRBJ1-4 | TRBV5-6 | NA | TGTGCCAGCAGCTTCGGCCGGCGAACTAATGAAAAACTGTTTTTT | CASSFGRRTNEKLFF
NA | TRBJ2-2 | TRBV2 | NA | TGTGCCAGCAAAATACTGACCACCGGGGAGCTGTTTTTT | CASKILTTGELFF
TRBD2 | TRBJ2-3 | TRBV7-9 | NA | TGTGCCAGCAGCTACGGACTAGCCCACACAGATACGCAGTATTTT | CASSYGLAHTDTQYF
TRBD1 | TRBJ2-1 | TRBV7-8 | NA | TGTGCCAGCAGCCTAGACTGGGACAGGGCCGGGTTTAAAAATGAGCAGTTCTTC | CASSLDWDRAGFKNEQFF
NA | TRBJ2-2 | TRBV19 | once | TGTGCCAGTAGTCGGGGCGGGGAGCTGTTTTTT | CASSRGGELFF
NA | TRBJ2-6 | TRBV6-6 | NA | TGTGCCAGCAGCTATACGAACTCTGGGGCCAACGTCCTGACTTTC | CASSYTNSGANVLTF
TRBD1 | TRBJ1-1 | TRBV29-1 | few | TGCAGCGCGGCAGGGGGGACCAACACTGAAGCTTTCTTT | CSAAGGTNTEAFF
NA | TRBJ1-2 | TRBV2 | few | TGTGCCAGCAGTGACCATTCCGGGACACGTTATGGCTACACCTTC | CASSDHSGTRYGYTF
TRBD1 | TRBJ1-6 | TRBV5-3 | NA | TGTGCCAGAAGCTACCGACAGGGATTCTTT | CARSYRQGFF
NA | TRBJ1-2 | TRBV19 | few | TGTGCCAGTACTTCACAAAGGGGGGTCGGAGGCTACACCTTC | CASTSQRGVGGYTF
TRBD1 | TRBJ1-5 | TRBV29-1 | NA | TGCAGCGTTGGGACAGGGGAATCGTTTTCCCCCCAGCATTTT | CSVGTGESFSPQHF
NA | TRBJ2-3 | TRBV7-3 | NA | TGTGCCAGCAGCCCAGGTCGCGGCACAGATACGCAGTATTTT | CASSPGRGTDTQYF
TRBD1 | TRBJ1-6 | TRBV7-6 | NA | TGTGCCAGCAGCTTAGGAGGGACAGGGCTCTCACCCCTCCACTTT | CASSLGGTGLSPLHF
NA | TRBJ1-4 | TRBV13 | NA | TGTGCCAGCAGCGAGGGAAATAGAGTTGAAAAACTGTTTTTT | CASSEGNRVEKLFF
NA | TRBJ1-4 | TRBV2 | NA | TGTGCCAGCAGGGCGGGGGTAGGCGAAAAACTGTTTTTT | CASRAGVGEKLFF
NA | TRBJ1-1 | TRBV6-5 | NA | TGTGCCAGCAGTCGCCCGGTGGGAATGAACACTGAAGCTTTCTTT | CASSRPVGMNTEAFF